The rows below give T cell receptor beta chains drawn from one sample of a study of CD8 T cells in ankylosing spondylitis. TCRdb re-called the 5' RACE reads through MiXCR, storing one row per CDR3 protein. Of under 300,000 distinct CDR3 sequences listed, 10% to 13% were seen once; the top ten hold 2% to 3%. The specimen was blood, either unsorted or a sorted T cell fraction (not recorded which). These receptors all stem from a male donor with ankylosing spondylitis or in good health (not recorded which). Both conserved end residues are part of each CDR3. D genes are given only for firm matches. The size field is filled for only some rows; it gives once, few, many or a size class.

D gene: -
J gene: TRBJ2-5
V gene: TRBV20-1
clone size: many
CDR3 DNA: TGCAGTGCTAGTGCTGGCGCCCAAGAGACCCAGTACTTC
CDR3 protein: CSASAGAQETQYF

D gene: -
J gene: TRBJ2-3
V gene: TRBV24-1
clone size: many
CDR3 DNA: TGTGCCACCAGTACCGTAGTTAGCACAGATACGCAGTATTTT
CDR3 protein: CATSTVVSTDTQYF

D gene: -
J gene: TRBJ2-3
V gene: TRBV5-1
clone size: many
CDR3 DNA: TGCGCCAGCAGCCCAATCTCGGGGTCAGATACGCAGTATTTT
CDR3 protein: CASSPISGSDTQYF

D gene: TRBD2
J gene: TRBJ2-5
V gene: TRBV5-1
clone size: many
CDR3 DNA: TGCGCCAGCAGTTTTCTGGGACTAGCGGGGCAAGAGACCCAGTACTTC
CDR3 protein: CASSFLGLAGQETQYF

D gene: -
J gene: TRBJ2-2
V gene: TRBV5-1
clone size: -
CDR3 DNA: TGCGCCAGCAGCTTGGAACCAGGGTACACCGGGGAGCTGTTTTTT
CDR3 protein: CASSLEPGYTGELFF

D gene: -
J gene: TRBJ2-3
V gene: TRBV3-1
clone size: many
CDR3 DNA: TGTGCCAGCAGCCGGGGAGACAGCCAAGATACGCAGTATTTT
CDR3 protein: CASSRGDSQDTQYF

D gene: -
J gene: TRBJ1-2
V gene: TRBV14
clone size: many
CDR3 DNA: TGTGCCAGCAGCCAAGTTGGGCAGGCCGCTAACTATGGCTACACCTTC
CDR3 protein: CASSQVGQAANYGYTF

D gene: -
J gene: TRBJ2-7
V gene: TRBV12-5
clone size: many
CDR3 DNA: TGTGCTAGTGGTTTGCCGTCGGACAACGAGCAGTACTTC
CDR3 protein: CASGLPSDNEQYF

D gene: -
J gene: TRBJ1-1
V gene: TRBV6-1
clone size: many
CDR3 DNA: TGTGCCAGCGCACCCTCAGGGGTGTGGGCGAACACTGAAGCTTTCTTT
CDR3 protein: CASAPSGVWANTEAFF

D gene: -
J gene: TRBJ2-6
V gene: TRBV3-1
clone size: many
CDR3 DNA: TGTGCCAGCAGCCAAGTTCCACCCCTGGCTAGCTCTGGGGCCAACGTCCTGACTTTC
CDR3 protein: CASSQVPPLASSGANVLTF

D gene: -
J gene: TRBJ1-2
V gene: TRBV3-1
clone size: many
CDR3 DNA: TGTGCCAGCAGCCCCCCGGGGCAGTCCTCCTATGGCTACACCTTC
CDR3 protein: CASSPPGQSSYGYTF

D gene: -
J gene: TRBJ1-4
V gene: TRBV7-9
clone size: many
CDR3 DNA: TGTGCCAGCAGCTTAGGCGAACGCCCAAATGAAAAACTGTTTTTT
CDR3 protein: CASSLGERPNEKLFF

D gene: TRBD1
J gene: TRBJ2-7
V gene: TRBV7-2
clone size: many
CDR3 DNA: TGTGCCAGCAGCTGGACAGGCGAAGGTTCCTACGAGCAGTACTTC
CDR3 protein: CASSWTGEGSYEQYF

D gene: TRBD1
J gene: TRBJ2-3
V gene: TRBV7-2
clone size: -
CDR3 DNA: TGTGCCAGCAGCCCCGGACAGGCTAGCACAGATACGCAGTATTTT
CDR3 protein: CASSPGQASTDTQYF

D gene: -
J gene: TRBJ2-7
V gene: TRBV30
clone size: -
CDR3 DNA: TGTGCCTGGAGGCTCGGGCCGACCTACGAGCAGTACTTC
CDR3 protein: CAWRLGPTYEQYF

D gene: -
J gene: TRBJ2-3
V gene: TRBV20-1
clone size: many
CDR3 DNA: TGCAGTGCTAACAGCCCGCCAGATACGCAGTATTTT
CDR3 protein: CSANSPPDTQYF

D gene: TRBD1
J gene: TRBJ2-1
V gene: TRBV10-3
clone size: many
CDR3 DNA: TGTGCCATCAGTGCCCCCGGGACAGGGGGTCGCAATGAGCAGTTCTTC
CDR3 protein: CAISAPGTGGRNEQFF

D gene: -
J gene: TRBJ1-1
V gene: TRBV7-9
clone size: few
CDR3 DNA: TGTGCCAGCAGCCCCCGGGGCCCCTCTAAGGCTGAAGCTTTCTTT
CDR3 protein: CASSPRGPSKAEAFF

D gene: -
J gene: TRBJ1-1
V gene: TRBV7-6
clone size: many
CDR3 DNA: TGTGCCAGCAGCCCCACGTACTTGAACACTGAAGCTTTCTTT
CDR3 protein: CASSPTYLNTEAFF

D gene: -
J gene: TRBJ2-1
V gene: TRBV3-1
clone size: few
CDR3 DNA: TGTGCCAGCAGCCAACTCCGAGGGGCTGAGCAGTTCTTC
CDR3 protein: CASSQLRGAEQFF

D gene: -
J gene: TRBJ2-3
V gene: TRBV3-1
clone size: many
CDR3 DNA: TGTGCCAGCAGCCAACAACCGGATTCTACGCAGTATTTT
CDR3 protein: CASSQQPDSTQYF

D gene: TRBD2
J gene: TRBJ2-3
V gene: TRBV7-6
clone size: many
CDR3 DNA: TGTGCCAGCAGCTCGTTAGCCCCACAGCGGGGGGCGTATCTAGATACGCAGTATTTT
CDR3 protein: CASSSLAPQRGAYLDTQYF

D gene: -
J gene: TRBJ2-1
V gene: TRBV12-2
clone size: -
CDR3 DNA: TGTGCAAGTCCTGTATACAGCTCCTACAATGAGCAGTTCTTC
CDR3 protein: CASPVYSSYNEQFF

D gene: -
J gene: TRBJ2-2
V gene: TRBV12-3/TRBV12-4
clone size: many
CDR3 DNA: TGTGCCGGACGAGGGGGACCCGGGGAGCTGTTTTTT
CDR3 protein: CAGRGGPGELFF

D gene: -
J gene: TRBJ1-2
V gene: TRBV25-1
clone size: many
CDR3 DNA: TGTGCCAGCAGTGCCCGGTTTGTCCGCTATGGCTACACCTTC
CDR3 protein: CASSARFVRYGYTF

D gene: -
J gene: TRBJ2-1
V gene: TRBV7-9
clone size: few
CDR3 DNA: TGTGCCAGCAGCTTTCCAGGAGTGAGGAGCGGGCAGTTCTTC
CDR3 protein: CASSFPGVRSGQFF

D gene: TRBD2
J gene: TRBJ2-1
V gene: TRBV12-5
clone size: many
CDR3 DNA: TGTGCTAGTGGTTTCCCCCGACTAGCGGGAGACAATGAGCAGTTCTTC
CDR3 protein: CASGFPRLAGDNEQFF

D gene: -
J gene: TRBJ1-1
V gene: TRBV12-3/TRBV12-4
clone size: many
CDR3 DNA: TGTGCCAGCAGCCTTATGGGGCCCCCTGAAGCTTTCTTT
CDR3 protein: CASSLMGPPEAFF

D gene: -
J gene: TRBJ2-2
V gene: TRBV29-1
clone size: many
CDR3 DNA: TGCAGCGTTGCCCCCGGGACACCTTCCGGGGAGCTGTTTTTT
CDR3 protein: CSVAPGTPSGELFF

D gene: -
J gene: TRBJ1-2
V gene: TRBV6-1
clone size: many
CDR3 DNA: TGTGCCAGCAGTGAACGTGGGCTCGGCTACACCTTC
CDR3 protein: CASSERGLGYTF

D gene: -
J gene: TRBJ1-2
V gene: TRBV20-1
clone size: many
CDR3 DNA: TGCAGTGCTAGAGGGCCAAGTGGCTACACCTTC
CDR3 protein: CSARGPSGYTF

D gene: -
J gene: TRBJ2-7
V gene: TRBV12-3/TRBV12-4
clone size: many
CDR3 DNA: TGTGCCAGCAGTTCGGCGCTCCTCTCCTACGAGCAGTACTTC
CDR3 protein: CASSSALLSYEQYF

D gene: -
J gene: TRBJ2-2
V gene: TRBV10-3
clone size: many
CDR3 DNA: TGTGCCATCAGTGAGTTCACCGGGGAGCTGTTTTTT
CDR3 protein: CAISEFTGELFF

D gene: -
J gene: TRBJ2-3
V gene: TRBV4-2
clone size: many
CDR3 DNA: TGTGCCAGCAGCCCCCGCAGGGGGGGACTAGATAGCACAGATACGCAGTATTTT
CDR3 protein: CASSPRRGGLDSTDTQYF

D gene: -
J gene: TRBJ1-2
V gene: TRBV7-6
clone size: many
CDR3 DNA: TGTGCCGACAGTGCTGGCTACACCTTC
CDR3 protein: CADSAGYTF

D gene: -
J gene: TRBJ1-5
V gene: TRBV5-1
clone size: many
CDR3 DNA: TGCGCCAGCAGGCTTTCCCTAGGCAATCAGCCCCAGCATTTT
CDR3 protein: CASRLSLGNQPQHF

D gene: -
J gene: TRBJ1-1
V gene: TRBV10-2
clone size: many
CDR3 DNA: TGCGCCAGCAGTTTGGGGGTTTCGCGGACAGACGAAGCTTTCTTT
CDR3 protein: CASSLGVSRTDEAFF

D gene: -
J gene: TRBJ2-2
V gene: TRBV12-3/TRBV12-4
clone size: many
CDR3 DNA: TGTGCCAGCAGTTTGGGGGAGATCGGCGGGGAGCTGTTTTTT
CDR3 protein: CASSLGEIGGELFF

D gene: -
J gene: TRBJ2-5
V gene: TRBV6-1
clone size: many
CDR3 DNA: TGTGCCAGCGTAGGACGAACGTGGGAGACCCAGTACTTC
CDR3 protein: CASVGRTWETQYF

D gene: -
J gene: TRBJ1-1
V gene: TRBV5-1
clone size: many
CDR3 DNA: TGCGCCAGCAGCTTGGAAACAGGCGGCTTGAACACTGAAGCTTTCTTT
CDR3 protein: CASSLETGGLNTEAFF

D gene: TRBD1
J gene: TRBJ2-5
V gene: TRBV27
clone size: many
CDR3 DNA: TGTGCCAGCAGACGGGACAGGGGTCGAGAGACCCAGTACTTC
CDR3 protein: CASRRDRGRETQYF

D gene: -
J gene: TRBJ2-1
V gene: TRBV5-5
clone size: many
CDR3 DNA: TGTGCCAGCAGCATAACCGGTGCTCGATACAATGAGCAGTTCTTC
CDR3 protein: CASSITGARYNEQFF

D gene: TRBD1
J gene: TRBJ1-4
V gene: TRBV12-3/TRBV12-4
clone size: many
CDR3 DNA: TGTGCCAGCGTTGGGACAGGGGGCGCGCAGGGAGAAAAACTGTTTTTT
CDR3 protein: CASVGTGGAQGEKLFF

D gene: -
J gene: TRBJ1-6
V gene: TRBV18
clone size: few
CDR3 DNA: TGTGCCAGCTCAGCCGCCGCACGTTCACCCCTCCACTTT
CDR3 protein: CASSAAARSPLHF

D gene: -
J gene: TRBJ1-2
V gene: TRBV7-2
clone size: -
CDR3 DNA: TGTGCCAGCAGCCCTATGGGGGGAGTTAACTATGGCTACACCTTC
CDR3 protein: CASSPMGGVNYGYTF

D gene: -
J gene: TRBJ1-5
V gene: TRBV20-1
clone size: many
CDR3 DNA: TGCAGTGCTGCAAAGGGAGAGAATCAGCCCCAGCATTTT
CDR3 protein: CSAAKGENQPQHF

D gene: TRBD2
J gene: TRBJ2-3
V gene: TRBV12-3/TRBV12-4
clone size: many
CDR3 DNA: TGTGCCAGCAGCGGGAGGCCCACAGATACGCAGTATTTT
CDR3 protein: CASSGRPTDTQYF

D gene: TRBD1
J gene: TRBJ2-5
V gene: TRBV12-5
clone size: -
CDR3 DNA: TGTGCTTCCGGGCCCGGGACAGTCCAAGAGACCCAGTACTTC
CDR3 protein: CASGPGTVQETQYF